Below, 30 T cell receptor beta chains from the same sample are listed, as sequenced in a study of shared clonotypes between healthy human individuals. Sequencing used immunoSEQ multiplex PCR; TCRdb keeps in-frame clones, though not all of them. The sample records more than 2 million clones, about 95% being singletons. Naive CD8 cells comprised CD45RO-negative, CCR7-positively selected cells, excluding terminally differentiated effector memory CD45RA+ cells. Material for sequencing was naive CD8+ T cells sorted from blood. These receptors were taken from a man aged 18 to 29 in good health.

To note about this clone: Other DNA sequences in this sample translate to the same CDR3. The CDR3 protein is CASSVEGGTGELFF. The CDR3, as DNA: TGTGCCAGCAGCGTCGAGGGGGGTACCGGGGAGCTGTTTTTT. The V and J genes are TRBV9 and TRBJ2-2; the D call may be TRBD1 or TRBD2 (6 bases each). V lost 2 bases and J 5 bases, leaving 10 bases between the germline ends. This CDR3 spans 14 amino acids. CDR1 and CDR2 from the germline V gene are SGDLS and YYNGEE.

This clone has a single count. The V call is TRBV6-5, the J call TRBJ2-3; 8 nucleotides line up with TRBD2. The V gene end was trimmed by 5 bases and the J gene end by 0 bases; junction bases not matched to a gene: 4. Germline assignment: CDR1 MNHEY and CDR2 SVGAGI. This CDR3 comprises 15 residues. DNA of the CDR3: TGTGCCAGCAGTCTAGCGGGCTCTAGCACAGATACGCAGTATTTT. It yields the protein CASSLAGSSTDTQYF.

This chain uses TRBV6-5 with TRBJ1-6; no firm D call. The ends were cut back, 2 bases at V and 4 bases at J, with 12 bases in the middle. The CDR3 is 16 residues long. Germline V gene sequence: CDR1 MNHEY, CDR2 SVGAGI. The CDR3 DNA reads TGTGCCAGCAGTTACGGGTCGGGTACTTATAATTCACCCCTCCACTTT. Amino acids: CASSYGSGTYNSPLHF.

This chain joins TRBV5-1 and TRBJ2-7; maybe TRBD2 (6 bases). The V end lost 4 bases, the J end lost 7 bases, and 24 bases lay between the germline ends. This CDR3 has 16 amino acids. Germline CDR1 is SGHRS and CDR2 is YFSETQ. CDR3 nucleotide sequence: TGCGCCAGCAGCCTGGAGGGTCCGGGCGGGCTCTGGGAGCAGTACTTC. Its translation is CASSLEGPGGLWEQYF. Full variable domain (missing parts from reference TRBV5-1 and TRBJ2-7): KAGVTQTPRYLIKTRGQQVTLSCSPISGHRSVSWYQQTPGQGLQFLFEYFSETQRNKGNFPGRFSGRQFSNSRSEMNVSTLELGDSALYLCASSLEGPGGLWEQYFGPGTRLTVT.

This clone was seen a handful of times. The J gene is TRBJ2-1, the V gene TRBV10-2, with D perhaps given as TRBD1 or TRBD2 (5 bases each). The length of the CDR3 is 14 residues. V dropped 4 bases and J dropped 0 bases, with 7 bases sitting between them. Germline loops: CDR1 WSHSY, CDR2 SAAADI. CDR3 sequence (DNA): TGCGCCAGCAGTGTTGGGGGCTCCTACAATGAGCAGTTCTTC. This gives the protein CASSVGGSYNEQFF.

The chain combines TRBV5-1 with TRBJ2-7, with 9 bases aligning to TRBD1. CDR1 is SGHRS, CDR2 YFSETQ, per germline. Trimming took 4 bases from V and 5 from J; bases not matched to a gene: 4. This CDR3 is built from 13 residues. The chain's CDR3 is CASSRGQGNEQYF. The CDR3 nucleotides read TGCGCCAGCAGCCGCGGACAGGGGAACGAGCAGTACTTC.

The J gene is TRBJ1-2, the V gene TRBV6-5; D is uncertain. V lost 6 bases and J 4 bases, leaving 12 bases between the germline ends. The CDR3 is 13 amino acids. Looked up from germline, CDR1 is MNHEY and CDR2 is SVGAGI. The CDR3, as DNA: TGTGCCAGCAGCCTCGGACCGGGCTATGGCTACACCTTC. Translated: CASSLGPGYGYTF.

This chain uses TRBV5-6 with TRBJ2-5; 7 nucleotides align to TRBD2. From germline, CDR1 is SGHDT and CDR2 YYEEEE. V was clipped by 2 bases and J by 4 bases; unmatched bases: 14. The CDR3 spans 17 residues. The CDR3 here is CASSLEGGPSFVETQYF. The CDR3 nucleotides read TGTGCCAGCAGCTTAGAGGGAGGGCCTTCTTTTGTAGAGACCCAGTACTTC.

Here the CDR3 reads CASSVTGTGWISDTQYF. Here the CDR3 DNA reads TGTGCCAGCAGCGTTACCGGGACAGGGTGGATTTCGGATACGCAGTATTTT. The chain joins TRBV5-6 to TRBJ2-3, with 9 bases identical to TRBD1. The CDR3 consists of 17 residues. CDR1 and CDR2 (germline): SGHDT, YYEEEE. The junction had 15 bases not matched to a gene; V was cut back by 4 bases and J by 6 bases.

The V gene is TRBV6-1, the J gene TRBJ2-1, with 10 nucleotides matching TRBD2. The germline V gene encodes CDR1 MNHNS and CDR2 SASEGT. J gave up 8 bases and V 3 bases, and 13 bases lay outside the gene matches. CDR3 length: 17 residues. The DNA of the CDR3 is TGTGCCAGCAGTGATTTGAGCGGGAGGGCCATCTGGGATGAGCAGTTCTTC. Translated, it gives CASSDLSGRAIWDEQFF.

With regard to this clone: The same CDR3 is also encoded by other DNA sequences in this sample. The genes are TRBV27 and TRBJ2-3, with D tentatively TRBD2 (6 bases). This CDR3 spans 13 amino acids. V gave up 6 bases and J gave up 2 bases, with 9 bases separating them. Germline V lookup: CDR1 MNHEY, CDR2 SMNVEV (reference sequence). This CDR3 is CASSWDSTDTQYF. CDR3 nucleotide sequence: TGTGCCAGCAGCTGGGACTCCACAGATACGCAGTATTTT.

The V call is TRBV11-3, the J call TRBJ2-1; the match to TRBD2 covers 14 bases. This CDR3 comprises 19 residues. Unmatched junction bases numbered 16, after V lost 4 bases and J lost 8 bases. The germline gives CDR1 SGHNT, CDR2 YENEEA. CDR3 in DNA: TGTGCCAGCAGCTCCGGGACTAGCGGGAGTGCTGCCGGTCCCGATGAGCAGTTCTTC. It codes for CASSSGTSGSAAGPDEQFF.

This rearrangement joins TRBV19 to TRBJ2-7, with 10 bases aligning to TRBD2. CDR1 is LNHDA, CDR2 SQIVND, per germline (reference sequence). The J segment lost 1 base and the V segment lost 8 bases, leaving 5 bases of the junction unmatched. This CDR3 is 14 amino acids long. CDR3 DNA sequence: TGTGCCAGTGGTGCTAGCGGGAGTTCCTACGAGCAGTACTTC. Translated: CASGASGSSYEQYF.

Comments on this clone: This same CDR3 is encoded by further DNA sequences in the sample. The V call is TRBV27, the J call TRBJ2-7; TRBD1 might be the D (5 bases). Trimming took 2 bases from V and 2 from J, leaving 10 bases between them. Germline CDR1 MNHEY, CDR2 SMNVEV (reference sequence). The CDR3 runs to 14 residues. In nucleotides, the CDR3 is TGTGCCAGCAGTTTACAGGGAAGTCCCTACGAGCAGTACTTC. Translation gives CASSLQGSPYEQYF.

The genes are TRBV19 and TRBJ1-6; D unclear. CDR1 and CDR2 from the germline V gene are LNHDA and SQIVND (reference sequence). Trimming took 7 bases from V and 8 from J, leaving 12 bases between them. The CDR3 sequence is 13 residues long. The CDR3 coding sequence is TGTGCCAGTATCGCGGCTCCCCATTCACCCCTCCACTTT. Amino acid sequence: CASIAAPHSPLHF.

The V gene is TRBV9, the J gene TRBJ2-7, with D tentatively TRBD2 (5 bases). Germline CDR1 reads SGDLS; CDR2 reads YYNGEE. Trimming pared 2 bases from V and 0 bases from J, leaving 12 bases between. This CDR3 is built from 15 residues. The CDR3 coding sequence is TGTGCCAGCAGCGTTGAGGACTCCTCCTCCTACGAGCAGTACTTC. This gives the protein CASSVEDSSSYEQYF.

V usage is TRBV9 and J usage is TRBJ2-1; 8 bases map to TRBD2. The germline gives CDR1 SGDLS, CDR2 YYNGEE. This CDR3 has 15 amino acids. J was trimmed by 5 bases and V by 1 base; bases with no gene match: 5. CDR3 residues: CASSVSGLVDNEQFF. In nucleotides, the CDR3 is TGTGCCAGCAGCGTATCGGGACTAGTAGACAATGAGCAGTTCTTC.

J is TRBJ2-1 and V is TRBV11-2; TRBD1 is a possible D gene (5 bases). The CDR3 sequence is 18 residues long. Germline V lookup: CDR1 SGHAT, CDR2 FQNNGV. Trimming shortened V by 0 bases and J by 4 bases, and 19 bases separated the two germline ends. In nucleotides, the CDR3 is TGTGCCAGCAGCTTAGATACGATGAGACAGAGCTCATACAATGAGCAGTTCTTC. This encodes CASSLDTMRQSSYNEQFF.

This chain links TRBV30 with TRBJ2-7; D is unclear. Trimming took off 1 base at V and 3 bases at J, with 13 bases between the two ends. The CDR3 runs to 14 residues. Germline CDR1 and CDR2: GTSNPN and SVGIG (reference sequence). CDR3 DNA: TGTGCCTGGAGTGGAAGGTCCCTCGGCTACGAGCAGTACTTC. Residues: CAWSGRSLGYEQYF.

The gene calls are TRBV27 and TRBJ2-7; TRBD2 matches at 9 bases. Unmatched junction bases numbered 17, after V lost 1 base and J lost 7 bases. The CDR3 is 18 residues long. Germline loops: CDR1 MNHEY, CDR2 SMNVEV (reference sequence). For the CDR3, the DNA is TGTGCCAGCAGTTTATTTTATCATCCGGCTAGCGGGAAAGAAGAGCAGTACTTC. Protein: CASSLFYHPASGKEEQYF.

The genes are TRBV9 and TRBJ2-7; D ambiguous. CDR1 SGDLS and CDR2 YYNGEE come from the germline V gene. V shed 0 bases and J shed 5 bases, with 3 bases lying between them. The CDR3 sequence is 11 residues long. The CDR3 DNA reads as TGTGCCAGCAGCGTAGTGGACGAGCAGTACTTC. Encoded protein: CASSVVDEQYF.

V gene TRBV13 combines with J gene TRBJ2-7; D is possibly TRBD2 (5 bases). V was trimmed by 0 bases and J by 5 bases, leaving 11 bases between them. CDR3 length: 14 amino acids. From germline, CDR1 is PRHDT and CDR2 FYEKMQ (reference sequence). Here the CDR3 reads CASSLGLATHEQYF. DNA of the CDR3: TGTGCCAGCAGCTTAGGGCTAGCTACCCACGAGCAGTACTTC. The full variable domain, in which reference TRBV13 and TRBJ2-7 provide the parts outside the CDR3, is AAGVIQSPRHLIKEKRETATLKCYPIPRHDTVYWYQQGPGQDPQFLISFYEKMQSDKGSIPDRFSAQQFSDYHSELNMSSLELGDSALYFCASSLGLATHEQYFGPGTRLTVT.

V usage is TRBV6-5 and J usage is TRBJ1-1; no clear D. This CDR3 spans 16 amino acids. Looked up from germline, CDR1 is MNHEY and CDR2 is SVGAGI. Trimming shortened V by 2 bases and J by 2 bases, and 15 bases separated the two germline ends. CDR3 region: CASSYRAGVGNTEAFF. The CDR3 nucleotides read TGTGCCAGCAGTTACCGCGCTGGGGTAGGTAACACTGAAGCTTTCTTT.

In its sample, this clone was seen once. The chain has TRBV5-5 and TRBJ2-7; 7 bases match TRBD1. This CDR3 region has 12 residues. Germline CDR1 and CDR2: SGHKS and YYEKEE (reference sequence). The V segment lost 2 bases and the J segment 5 bases; nucleotides outside the gene matches: 1. As DNA, the CDR3 is TGTGCCAGCAGCTTACAGGGGCACGAGCAGTACTTC. This sequence encodes CASSLQGHEQYF.

The gene calls are TRBV4-1 and TRBJ2-7, with TRBD1 as a possible D gene (6 bases). V lost 4 bases to trimming and J lost 3 bases, with 13 bases between them. This CDR3 is built from 14 residues. The germline gives CDR1 MGHRA, CDR2 YSYEKL. The CDR3 sequence is CASSLKLGGYEQYF. The CDR3 nucleotides read TGCGCCAGCAGCCTCAAGCTAGGGGGCTACGAGCAGTACTTC.

The chain has TRBV6-5 and TRBJ2-7; maybe TRBD1 (6 bases). CDR1 is MNHEY, CDR2 SVGAGI, per germline. The CDR3 covers 14 residues. Trimming left V 5 bases short and J 1 base short, with 12 bases between. CDR3 protein: CASSQSGESYEQYF. As DNA, the CDR3 is TGTGCCAGCAGTCAATCAGGGGAGTCCTACGAGCAGTACTTC.

The chain has TRBV5-8 and TRBJ2-7, with D unresolved. The CDR3 contains 15 residues. CDR1 is SGHTS, CDR2 YDEGEE, per germline. The germline V and J ends were trimmed by 4 bases and 3 bases, with 17 bases remaining between them. The CDR3 coding sequence is TGTGCCAGCAGCGGAGTCGTGCGGCCCAACTACGAGCAGTACTTC. This encodes CASSGVVRPNYEQYF.

The V gene is TRBV27, the J gene TRBJ1-5; D not certain. Between the trimmed V and J ends, which lost 0 bases and 3 bases, there was a span of 6 bases. From germline, CDR1 is MNHEY and CDR2 SMNVEV (reference sequence). The CDR3 spans 14 residues. Here the CDR3 DNA reads TGTGCCAGCAGTTTATCGGGGTTCAATCAGCCCCAGCATTTT. Encoded protein: CASSLSGFNQPQHF.

This clone was recorded only once. The rearrangement links TRBV4-1 to TRBJ2-7; a possible D gene is TRBD1 (6 bases). Trimming removed 4 bases from V and 0 bases from J, with 16 bases in between. The length of the CDR3 is 16 residues. Germline V gene sequence: CDR1 MGHRA, CDR2 YSYEKL. The CDR3 spells CASSPRQDRRSYEQYF. The CDR3 DNA follows: TGCGCCAGCAGCCCCCGACAGGACCGACGCTCCTACGAGCAGTACTTC.

The chain employs TRBV7-9 and TRBJ1-4; D gene uncertain. Germline V CDR1 and CDR2: SEHNR, FQNEAQ (reference sequence). With 2 bases removed from V and 4 bases from J, the gap between germline ends came to 5 bases. The CDR3 is 13 residues long. CDR3 nucleotides: TGTGCCAGCAGCTTAATTCTTAATGAAAAACTGTTTTTT. Its translation is CASSLILNEKLFF.